What follows is one T cell receptor (beta chain) and its context. The antigen it recognizes is unknown. No quality values exist for individual bases; no much larger clone is one base distant. The sample originates from a study of radiotherapy plus CTLA-4 blockade in lung cancer (dated by TCRdb to 2016 to 2019). Describing the broader study: Objective responses occurred in roughly 20% of enrolled patients, and about 33% achieved disease control.

The study tested focal radiation therapy combined with CTLA-4 blockade (ipilimumab) in patients with chemo-refractory metastatic non-small-cell lung cancer. Beyond this particular receptor, the publication reports: After treatment with radiotherapy and ipilimumab, TCR clones that originated in tumors expanded in peripheral blood. The strongest predictors of response were reported to be early dynamic shifts in blood T cell clones along with a rise in serum interferon-beta following radiation.

A distance of 5 bases separates the germline ends of V and J, which lose 2 bases and 4 bases respectively. Reading from cysteine to phenylalanine, the CDR3 counts 12 amino acids. The sequence is cut down to CDR3 DNA, 36 bases in frame from base 1. The germline V gene sets CDR1 to SGHTA and CDR2 to FQGTGA. The library was produced with the immunoSEQ multiplex PCR assay. The clones in this table, taken by TCRdb from immuneACCESS, are in-frame only. Not every clone is retained; where verified, under half of the shortfall comes from an unresolved V gene, and the cause of the rest is unknown. This sample gives just under 60,000 clones in total; 72% of them show up just once. The ten largest make up around 8.8% of the sample.

This receptor chain uses TRBV7-3 and TRBJ1-2, with an unclear D gene assignment. The receptor's source is a human donor with non-small cell lung cancer whose response to radiotherapy plus ipilimumab could not be evaluated. Here the sequenced sample was peripheral blood, taken from a patient treated with radiotherapy plus ipilimumab. The nucleotide sequence is given as TGTGCCAGCAGCTTAGGAGGCTATGGCTACACCTTC. It is translated as CASSLGGYGYTF.